These 23 T cell receptor beta chains were sequenced from one sample in a study of graft-versus-host responses after intestinal transplantation. Clones were sequenced by immunoSEQ multiplex PCR, and TCRdb holds only the in-frame ones, with some missing. The profile shows tens of thousands of clones, 90% to 95% of them singletons. The sequencing used PBMCs, collected 16 days after intestinal transplant. These receptors originate from a human patient who received an intestinal transplant, so some T cells may come from the graft donor.

The chain combines TRBV27 with TRBJ2-3; D is possibly TRBD2 (5 bases). The CDR3 runs to 16 residues. V was shortened by 2 bases and J by 4 bases, with 16 bases between the two germline ends. Germline V lookup: CDR1 MNHEY, CDR2 SMNVEV (reference sequence). The CDR3 DNA follows: TGTGCCAGCAGTTTAATAGGGAGCGCGTCCCCAGATACGCAGTATTTT. It translates to CASSLIGSASPDTQYF.

The J gene is TRBJ1-5, the V gene TRBV5-6; TRBD1 might be the D (5 bases). Trimming removed 3 bases from V and 4 bases from J, with 5 bases in between. CDR1 SGHDT and CDR2 YYEEEE come from the germline V gene. The CDR3 consists of 12 residues. CDR3 amino acids: CASSWGNQPQHF. CDR3 sequence (DNA): TGTGCCAGCAGCTGGGGGAATCAGCCCCAGCATTTT. Filled out from reference TRBV5-6 and TRBJ1-5, the complete variable domain reads DAGVTQSPTHLIKTRGQQVTLRCSPKSGHDTVSWYQQALGQGPQFIFQYYEEEERQRGNFPDRFSGHQFPNYSSELNVNALLLGDSALYLCASSWGNQPQHFGDGTRLSIL.

V usage is TRBV7-9 and J usage is TRBJ2-4; 10 bases align to TRBD2. Germline V gene data show CDR1 as SEHNR and CDR2 as FQNEAQ (reference sequence). The CDR3 covers 15 residues. J was trimmed by 9 bases and V by 5 bases; bases with no gene match: 10. The CDR3 reads CASSPLGLAVTIQYF. CDR3 DNA: TGTGCCAGCAGCCCTCTCGGACTAGCGGTCACCATTCAGTACTTC.

V and J are TRBV6-5 and TRBJ2-3, with a possible D match to TRBD2 (5 bases). V lost 2 bases, J lost 5 bases, and 11 bases lay in between. Germline V CDR1 and CDR2: MNHEY, SVGAGI. The CDR3 is made up of 14 amino acids. The CDR3 here is CASSYNAAGDTQYF. The CDR3 DNA sequence: TGTGCCAGCAGTTACAATGCGGCGGGAGATACGCAGTATTTT.

This sequence joins TRBV7-9 and TRBJ2-7, with 9 bases identical to TRBD1. CDR1 is SEHNR, CDR2 FQNEAQ, per germline (reference sequence). The V and J ends lost 1 base and 6 bases, in that order; junction bases with no gene match: 4. The CDR3 loop spans 14 amino acids. The CDR3 reads CASSLGDRVGEQYF. CDR3 bases: TGTGCCAGCAGCTTAGGGGACAGGGTAGGCGAGCAGTACTTC.

The chain combines TRBV10-3 with TRBJ1-4, with 8 bases that match TRBD1. CDR3 length equals 15 residues. Germline CDR1 reads ENHRY; CDR2 reads SYGVKD. With 0 bases clipped from V and 5 bases from J, the junction kept 2 bases outside the gene matches. CDR3 sequence: CAISESRQGNEKLFF. CDR3 sequence (DNA): TGTGCCATCAGTGAGTCGCGACAGGGGAATGAAAAACTGTTTTTT.

This clone has just one count. This CDR3 is also generated by other DNA sequences in the sample. Here the CDR3 DNA reads TGTGCCAGCAGCTTGGAAGGGGGTTGGGTCACCGGGGAGCTGTTTTTT. Translating it yields CASSLEGGWVTGELFF. V and J are TRBV5-6 and TRBJ2-2, with D possibly being TRBD1 (6 bases). Germline V gene lookup returns CDR1 SGHDT and CDR2 YYEEEE. Trimming removed 0 bases from V and 4 bases from J, with 13 bases in between. CDR3 length: 16 amino acids.

The rearrangement joins TRBV28 to TRBJ2-7; D perhaps matches TRBD1 (6 bases). The CDR3 length is 13 residues. Germline V CDR1 and CDR2: MDHEN, SYDVKM. The V end lost 1 base, the J end lost 3 bases, and 7 bases lay between the germline ends. The CDR3 region is CASSLYRDYEQYF. In DNA form, the CDR3 reads TGTGCCAGCAGTTTATACAGGGACTACGAGCAGTACTTC.

The CDR3 DNA follows: TGTGCCACCAGCAGAGACTTATGGAAAGGGCGAGACACTGAAGCTTTCTTT. This encodes CATSRDLWKGRDTEAFF. The chain is built from TRBV15 and TRBJ1-1, with D hard to call. Between the trimmed V and J ends, which lost 0 bases and 3 bases, there was a span of 17 bases. CDR1 is LNHNV and CDR2 is YYDKDF in the germline V gene (reference sequence). CDR3 size: 17 residues.

The CDR3 spells CASSPIQGAGRNEQFF. DNA of the CDR3: TGTGCCAGCAGTCCCATACAGGGGGCGGGGCGGAATGAGCAGTTCTTC. The J gene is TRBJ2-1, the V gene TRBV27; 9 positions agree with TRBD1. Germline V gene data show CDR1 as MNHEY and CDR2 as SMNVEV (reference sequence). V was clipped by 5 bases and J by 7 bases; unmatched bases: 12. The CDR3 has 16 residues.

V and J are TRBV5-6 and TRBJ2-5; perhaps TRBD1 as D (5 bases). CDR3 length: 12 amino acids. Trimming took off 2 bases at V and 4 bases at J, with 6 bases between the two ends. Per the germline V gene, CDR1 is SGHDT and CDR2 is YYEEEE. CDR3 DNA sequence: TGTGCCAGCAGCTTAAGGGGAGAGACCCAGTACTTC. This sequence encodes CASSLRGETQYF.

The chain recombines TRBV27 with TRBJ2-7; 9 positions match TRBD1. Germline V lookup: CDR1 MNHEY, CDR2 SMNVEV (reference sequence). Germline trimming cut 3 bases from V and 3 bases from J; bases unmatched to any gene: 3. There are 14 residues in the CDR3. CDR3 residues: CASSFRDRVYEQYF. CDR3 DNA sequence: TGTGCCAGCAGTTTCCGGGACAGGGTCTACGAGCAGTACTTC.

The V gene is TRBV28, the J gene TRBJ1-2; D may be TRBD1 (6 bases). Germline loops: CDR1 MDHEN, CDR2 SYDVKM. Trimming pared 5 bases from V and 4 bases from J, leaving 14 bases between. The CDR3 is made up of 14 amino acids. The CDR3 sequence: CASSPPDRPYGYTF. CDR3 DNA sequence: TGTGCCAGCAGTCCCCCTGACAGGCCCTATGGCTACACCTTC.

The chain carries TRBV5-5 and TRBJ1-2, with D unresolved. Germline V gene data show CDR1 as SGHKS and CDR2 as YYEKEE (reference sequence). This CDR3 region has 14 residues. Trimming pared 4 bases from V and 2 bases from J, leaving 12 bases between. In DNA form, the CDR3 reads TGTGCCAGCAGCCCGGGCGATATGAACTATGGCTACACCTTC. This sequence encodes CASSPGDMNYGYTF.

This clone was observed a single time. V usage is TRBV13 and J usage is TRBJ1-6, with 8 nucleotides matching TRBD1. CDR1 and CDR2 (germline): PRHDT, FYEKMQ (reference sequence). Trimming at V came to 5 bases and at J to 7 bases, leaving 4 bases not matched to a gene. The CDR3 runs 14 residues. CDR3 protein: CASSPQGGNSPLHF. The CDR3 DNA follows: TGTGCCAGCAGCCCACAGGGGGGGAATTCACCCCTCCACTTT.

The chain is built from TRBV13 and TRBJ2-7; TRBD2 matches 8 bases. The CDR3 totals 14 residues. V gave up 4 bases and J gave up 5 bases; unmatched junction bases: 7. Per germline, CDR1 PRHDT and CDR2 FYEKMQ (reference sequence). The CDR3 nucleotides are TGTGCCAGCAGCTCCTGGACTAGCAACCACGAGCAGTACTTC. Protein: CASSSWTSNHEQYF.

This sequence joins TRBV9 and TRBJ2-1; TRBD2 matches 8 bases. Germline V lookup: CDR1 SGDLS, CDR2 YYNGEE. The CDR3 extends over 16 amino acids. V lost 1 base and J lost 10; bases outside the gene matches: 13. This CDR3 is CASSVPQGGAGAEQFF. Here the CDR3 DNA reads TGTGCCAGCAGCGTACCTCAGGGTGGAGCGGGAGCGGAGCAGTTCTTC.

The rearrangement uses TRBV28 and TRBJ1-2; possible D gene TRBD1, 5 bases. Germline-derived CDR1 and CDR2 are MDHEN and SYDVKM. The CDR3 is 13 amino acids. Trimming cost V 3 bases and J 4 bases, with 9 bases left between them. The CDR3 sequence is CASSLGTSYGYTF. Written as DNA, the CDR3 is TGTGCCAGCAGTTTGGGGACCTCCTATGGCTACACCTTC.

This chain links TRBV5-4 with TRBJ2-5, with 9 bases identical to TRBD1. The CDR3 spans 15 residues. V dropped 7 bases and J dropped 5; count of bases not matched to a gene: 12. CDR1 is SGHNT and CDR2 is YYREEE in the germline V gene (reference sequence). CDR3 sequence: CASGRGGQGGETQYF. The CDR3 DNA follows: TGTGCCAGCGGCCGAGGGGGACAGGGAGGGGAGACCCAGTACTTC.

The V call is TRBV27, the J call TRBJ1-3; 8 bases line up with TRBD1. V gave up 0 bases and J gave up 3 bases; unmatched junction bases: 4. The CDR3 extends over 16 amino acids. The germline CDR1 and CDR2 sequences are MNHEY and SMNVEV (reference sequence). CDR3 region: CASSLSGQGGGNTIYF. Written as DNA, the CDR3 is TGTGCCAGCAGTTTATCCGGACAGGGAGGTGGAAACACCATATATTTT.

The chain is built from TRBV28 and TRBJ2-2, with TRBD1 as a possible D gene (5 bases). V lost 6 bases to trimming and J lost 5 bases, with 10 bases between them. Looked up from germline, CDR1 is MDHEN and CDR2 is SYDVKM. The CDR3 spans 13 residues. Here the CDR3 reads CASRFRETGELFF. CDR3 in DNA: TGTGCCAGCAGGTTCAGGGAAACCGGGGAGCTGTTTTTT.

This clone appeared a single time. V is TRBV9 and J is TRBJ1-4; 7 bases align to TRBD1. Germline V lookup: CDR1 SGDLS, CDR2 YYNGEE. The CDR3 is 16 residues long. V lost 0 bases and J lost 11; bases outside the gene matches: 13. CDR3 sequence reads: CASSVATAAGGGKLFF. Here the CDR3 DNA reads TGTGCCAGCAGCGTAGCGACGGCGGCAGGGGGAGGGAAACTGTTTTTT.

V is TRBV9 and J is TRBJ1-2; no clear D gene. V lost 0 bases to trimming and J lost 2 bases, with 5 bases between them. Germline values: CDR1 SGDLS, CDR2 YYNGEE. This CDR3 is 13 amino acids long. The CDR3, as DNA: TGTGCCAGCAGCGTAGCGGCCAACTATGGCTACACCTTC. Its protein product is CASSVAANYGYTF.